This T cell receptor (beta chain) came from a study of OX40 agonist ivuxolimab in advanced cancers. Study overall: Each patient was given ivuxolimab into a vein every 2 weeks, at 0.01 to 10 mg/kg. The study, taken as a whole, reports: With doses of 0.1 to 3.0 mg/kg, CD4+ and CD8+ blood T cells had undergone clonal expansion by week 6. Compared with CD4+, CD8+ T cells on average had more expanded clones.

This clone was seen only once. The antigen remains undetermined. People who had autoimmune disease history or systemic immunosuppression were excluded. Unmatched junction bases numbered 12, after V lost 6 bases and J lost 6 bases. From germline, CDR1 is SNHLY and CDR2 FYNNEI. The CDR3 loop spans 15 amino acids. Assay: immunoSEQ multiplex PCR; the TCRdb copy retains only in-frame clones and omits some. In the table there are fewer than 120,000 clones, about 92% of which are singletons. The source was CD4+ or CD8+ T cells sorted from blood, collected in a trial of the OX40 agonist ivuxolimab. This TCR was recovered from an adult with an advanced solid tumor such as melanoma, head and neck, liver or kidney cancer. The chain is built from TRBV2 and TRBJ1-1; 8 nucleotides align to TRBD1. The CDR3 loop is CASRGQGRVMAEAFF. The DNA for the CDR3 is TGTGCCAGCAGAGGACAGGGTCGGGTTATGGCTGAAGCTTTCTTT.